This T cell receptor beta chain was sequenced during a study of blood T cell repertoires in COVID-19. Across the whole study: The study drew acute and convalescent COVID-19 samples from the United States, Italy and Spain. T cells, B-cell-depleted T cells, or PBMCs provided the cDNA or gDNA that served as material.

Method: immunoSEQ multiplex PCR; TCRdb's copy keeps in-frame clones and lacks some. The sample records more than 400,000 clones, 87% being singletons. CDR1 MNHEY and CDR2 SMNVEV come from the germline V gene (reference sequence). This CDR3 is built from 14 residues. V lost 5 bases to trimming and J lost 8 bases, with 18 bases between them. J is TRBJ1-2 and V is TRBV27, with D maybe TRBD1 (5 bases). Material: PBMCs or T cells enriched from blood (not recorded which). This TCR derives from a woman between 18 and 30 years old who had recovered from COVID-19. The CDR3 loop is CASSPREGLRGYTF. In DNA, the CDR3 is TGTGCCAGCAGTCCTAGGGAGGGACTAAGAGGCTACACCTTC.